This TCR beta chain was observed in a study of shared clonotypes between healthy human individuals. Across the whole study: CD4 naive cells filled three plates per donor, CD4 memory three, CD8 naive two and CD8 memory one.

Germline lookup yields CDR1 MNHNY and CDR2 SVGAGI (reference sequence). The length of the CDR3 is 14 residues. Trimming cost V 6 bases and J 6 bases, with 17 bases left between them. For sorted subsets, about 200 ng DNA per replicate equaled roughly 29,000 T cell genomes. Authors' analysis steps: ImmunoSEQ only sent back junction sequences with no quality scores, so filtering was done differently. The table came from immunoSEQ multiplex PCR; TCRdb's copy has only in-frame clones and leaves some out. V and J calls plus clone size are reproduced from that table; the DNA served to infer D and trimming. The top ten hold 0.36% of the sample, which has about 2.4 million clones, over 85% seen once.

The sequenced sample was naive CD4+ T cells from PBMCs. Subset here: CD45RA+ positively selected. The chain joins TRBV6-6 to TRBJ1-1; TRBD1 is a possible D gene (5 bases). The clonotype comes from a man aged 18-30 years in good health. Some clones in this sample may be carry-over from other donors' samples. Here the CDR3 reads CASSRQTSGAEAFF. Written as DNA, the CDR3 is TGTGCCAGCAGCCGACAGACATCAGGCGCTGAAGCTTTCTTT.